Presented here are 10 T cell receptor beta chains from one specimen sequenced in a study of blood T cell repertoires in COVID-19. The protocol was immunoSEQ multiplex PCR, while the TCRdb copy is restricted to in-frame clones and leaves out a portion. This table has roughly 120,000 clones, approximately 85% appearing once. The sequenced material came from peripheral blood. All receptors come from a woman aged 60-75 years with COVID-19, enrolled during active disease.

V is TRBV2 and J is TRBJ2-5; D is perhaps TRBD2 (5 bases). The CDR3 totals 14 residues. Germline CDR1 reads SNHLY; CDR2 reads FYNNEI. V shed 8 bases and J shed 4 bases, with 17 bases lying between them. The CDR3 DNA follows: TGTGCCAGCCCCGAAGGGAGAACCTCAGAGACCCAGTACTTC. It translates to CASPEGRTSETQYF.

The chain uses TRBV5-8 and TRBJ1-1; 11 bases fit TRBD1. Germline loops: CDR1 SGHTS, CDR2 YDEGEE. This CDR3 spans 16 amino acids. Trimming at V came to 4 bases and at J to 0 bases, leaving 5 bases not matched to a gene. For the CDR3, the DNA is TGTGCCAGCAGCCTGGACAGGGGGCATATGAACACTGAAGCTTTCTTT. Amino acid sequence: CASSLDRGHMNTEAFF.

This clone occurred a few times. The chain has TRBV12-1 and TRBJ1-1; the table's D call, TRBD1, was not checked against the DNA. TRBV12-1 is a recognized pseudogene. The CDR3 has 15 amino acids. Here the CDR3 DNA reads TGTGCCAGCAGCTCGGGGACAGGGAGGGGTACTGAAGCTTTCTTT. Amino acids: CASSSGTGRGTEAFF.

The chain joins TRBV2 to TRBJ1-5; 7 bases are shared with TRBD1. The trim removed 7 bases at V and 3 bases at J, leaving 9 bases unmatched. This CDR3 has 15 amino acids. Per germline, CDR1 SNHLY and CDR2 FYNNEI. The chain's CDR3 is CASTTDRRANQPQHF. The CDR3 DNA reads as TGTGCCAGCACCACGGACAGGAGGGCCAATCAGCCCCAGCATTTT.

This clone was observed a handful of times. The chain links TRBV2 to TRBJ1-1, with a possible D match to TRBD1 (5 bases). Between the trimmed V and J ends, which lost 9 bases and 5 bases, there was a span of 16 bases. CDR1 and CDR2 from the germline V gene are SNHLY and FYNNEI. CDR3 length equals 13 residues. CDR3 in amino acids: CARAVGGVTEAFF. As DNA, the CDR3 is TGTGCCAGAGCAGTGGGGGGGGTAACTGAAGCTTTCTTT.

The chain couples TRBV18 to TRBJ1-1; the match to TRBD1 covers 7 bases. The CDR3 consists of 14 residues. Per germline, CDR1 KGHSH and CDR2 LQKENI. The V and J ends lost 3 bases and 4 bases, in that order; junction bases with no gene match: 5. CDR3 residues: CASSPRQGLTEAFF. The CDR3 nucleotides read TGTGCCAGCTCACCGCGACAGGGCCTCACTGAAGCTTTCTTT.

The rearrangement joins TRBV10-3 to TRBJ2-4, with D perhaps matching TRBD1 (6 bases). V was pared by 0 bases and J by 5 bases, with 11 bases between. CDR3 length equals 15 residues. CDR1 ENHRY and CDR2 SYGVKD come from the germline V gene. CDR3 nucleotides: TGTGCCATCAGTGAGTCGTCACGGACAGAAAACATTCAGTACTTC. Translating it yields CAISESSRTENIQYF.

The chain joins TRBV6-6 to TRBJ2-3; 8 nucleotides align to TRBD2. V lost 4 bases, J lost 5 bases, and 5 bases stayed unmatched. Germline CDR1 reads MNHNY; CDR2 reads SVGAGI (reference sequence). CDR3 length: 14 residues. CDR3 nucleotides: TGTGCCAGCAGTTTAGGACTAGCCGAAGATACGCAGTATTTT. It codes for CASSLGLAEDTQYF.

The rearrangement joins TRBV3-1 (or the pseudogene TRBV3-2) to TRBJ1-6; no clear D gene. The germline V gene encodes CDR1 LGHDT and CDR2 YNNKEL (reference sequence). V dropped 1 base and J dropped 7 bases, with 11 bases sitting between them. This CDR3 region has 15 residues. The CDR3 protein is CASSQGRAQNSPLHF. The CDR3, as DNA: TGTGCCAGCAGCCAAGGGAGAGCCCAGAATTCACCCCTCCACTTT.

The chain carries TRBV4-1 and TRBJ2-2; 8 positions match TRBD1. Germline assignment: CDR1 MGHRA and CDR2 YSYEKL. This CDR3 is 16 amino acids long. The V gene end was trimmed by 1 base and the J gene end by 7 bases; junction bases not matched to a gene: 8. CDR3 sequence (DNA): TGCGCCAGCAGCCAAGCGCCCAGGGGGCGCGGCGGGGAGCTGTTTTTT. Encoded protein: CASSQAPRGRGGELFF.